The rows below give T cell receptor beta chains drawn from one sample of a study of CXCR3-negative and CXCR3-positive naive CD8 T cells. TCRdb re-called the 5' RACE reads; one entry per CDR3 protein, DNA not given. Its table records 100,000 to 150,000 distinct CDR3 sequences. Sequences were obtained from naive CXCR3- CD8+ T cells from blood. Receptors originate from a human donor in good health. Some clones in this sample may be carry-over from other donors' samples. The CDR3 runs from the conserved cysteine through the conserved F or W.

CDR3	V	J
CASSLEGSSNQPQHF	TRBV7-9	TRBJ1-5
CASRPGLNQPQHF	TRBV28	TRBJ1-5
CASSLAGSGISHEQYF	TRBV7-6	TRBJ2-7
CSARDPGQGHTGELFF	TRBV20-1	TRBJ2-2
CASSLWGSNEQFF	TRBV28	TRBJ2-1
CASSPTSGKGYGYTF	TRBV4-3	TRBJ1-2
CASSPTGTIYGYTF	TRBV3-1	TRBJ1-2
CASSSVANQPQHF	TRBV12-3/TRBV12-4	TRBJ1-5
CSTPGQTNTGELFF	TRBV29-1	TRBJ2-2
CASSLGGADTQYF	TRBV5-1	TRBJ2-3
CASSQDSLPYEQYF	TRBV4-1	TRBJ2-7
CSARGLAEQFF	TRBV20-1	TRBJ2-1
CASSPRDRGVGELFF	TRBV4-3	TRBJ2-2
CASSQEHVFPGELFF	TRBV4-1	TRBJ2-2
CASSPATGKVSYGYTF	TRBV12-3/TRBV12-4	TRBJ1-2
CSARDDYTYEQYF	TRBV20-1	TRBJ2-7
CASSHFGTPYEQYF	TRBV7-2	TRBJ2-7
CASSLLPGQGTYEQYF	TRBV7-8	TRBJ2-7
CASSVAQVNTEAFF	TRBV9	TRBJ1-1
CASSQGYGGGLPDTQYF	TRBV4-3	TRBJ2-3
CASSDGGPYNEQFF	TRBV2	TRBJ2-1
CASSSVVKAFF	TRBV13	TRBJ1-1
CASSWPRSYEQYF	TRBV28	TRBJ2-7
CASSSPTGTGGTDTQYF	TRBV7-9	TRBJ2-3
CASSPRDRAYSPLHF	TRBV7-6	TRBJ1-6
CATSQRAGMSNQPQHF	TRBV15	TRBJ1-5
CSVEVAATGTSEPYEQYF	TRBV29-1	TRBJ2-7
CASSRGQASSYEQYF	TRBV7-7	TRBJ2-7
CASSLYSPGQGSSETQYF	TRBV28	TRBJ2-5
CSARDLVYNEQFF	TRBV20-1	TRBJ2-1
CASGPGIGGRGAGYTF	TRBV5-1	TRBJ1-2
CASSQGAGSSNQPQHF	TRBV4-1	TRBJ1-5
CSVRQGVGAGELFF	TRBV29-1	TRBJ2-2
CSVEDHSSPAYEQYF	TRBV29-1	TRBJ2-7
CASSRKGQGEAFF	TRBV4-2	TRBJ1-1
CASSDVGEQYF	TRBV6-1	TRBJ2-7
CASSEGLRDSLNEQFF	TRBV10-2	TRBJ2-1
CASSPGLYGEQYF	TRBV12-3/TRBV12-4	TRBJ2-7
CASSFRQGYEQYF	TRBV5-8	TRBJ2-7
CASSVGAGGYGYTF	TRBV9	TRBJ1-2
CASSRTGESYGYTF	TRBV7-9	TRBJ1-2
CASSQPGGRGKNIQYF	TRBV7-2	TRBJ2-4
CASSLASAQSNTEAFF	TRBV5-6	TRBJ1-1
CASSIGARSSYNEQFF	TRBV19	TRBJ2-1
CASSLPDRVSYEQYF	TRBV28	TRBJ2-7
CASSPGGTSAFNEQFF	TRBV13	TRBJ2-1
CGSLRPTGELFF	TRBV7-6	TRBJ2-2
CASSPGGGMDEQFF	TRBV9	TRBJ2-1
CASSAELSGPGYGYTF	TRBV28	TRBJ1-2
CASSGEGAYTGELFF	TRBV2	TRBJ2-2
CASSLGTTSGNTIYF	TRBV5-1	TRBJ1-3
CASRDDRAYYTF	TRBV7-9	TRBJ1-2
CSARDSLAGGYEQYF	TRBV20-1	TRBJ2-7
CAISPDSPRAGELFF	TRBV10-3	TRBJ2-2
CASSQGGGPGNTIYF	TRBV3-1	TRBJ1-3
CATSFHGTANQPQHF	TRBV15	TRBJ1-5
CAFSGGAPDEQFF	TRBV10-3	TRBJ2-1
CASSSTGKMLREQYF	TRBV7-9	TRBJ2-7
CASSPRGGTSGTYEQYF	TRBV7-6	TRBJ2-7